This T cell receptor beta chain was profiled in a study of control samples from healthy donors and cancer patients. The length of the CDR3 is 17 residues. CDR1 and CDR2 from the germline V gene are SGHVS and FQNEAQ. The V end was cut by 5 bases, the J end by 2 bases, with 19 bases between. TCRdb keeps only in-frame clones here, not all; method: immunoSEQ multiplex PCR. The data hold about 220,000 clones, with just under 95% observed a single time. The sample consisted of blood. The rearrangement uses TRBV7-8 and TRBJ2-1, with D maybe TRBD1 (6 bases). This receptor was taken from a man in his fifties in good health. CDR3 nucleotide sequence: TGTGCCAGCAGCGCCCTGGGAAATGGACAGACCTACAATGAGCAGTTCTTC. Translated, it gives CASSALGNGQTYNEQFF.